Following are 15 T cell receptor beta chains from one sample sequenced in a study of T cells in women clearing cervical HPV infection. Assay used: immunoSEQ multiplex PCR; TCRdb lists only in-frame clones, some missing. In all, the sample yields some 23,000 clones. Sequenced: blood buffy coat. The receptor source for this set is a woman between 18 and 75 years old with a cervical HPV16 infection that either progressed to CIN3+ or cleared (not recorded which).

The CDR3 is CASSLEAALGDGYTF. The part of the CDR3 DNA that was read is TGCGCCAGCAGCTTGGAGGCGGCCCTAGGGGATGGC. The chain carries TRBV5-1 and TRBJ1-2, with a tentative D call TRBD1 (5 bases). The DNA ends 3 residues before the CDR3 does, and the rest of the CDR3 is filled in from the germline J gene. V was trimmed by 0 bases and J by 6 bases, leaving 15 bases between them. Germline V gene sequence: CDR1 SGHRS, CDR2 YFSETQ. The CDR3 length is 15 residues.

Concerning this clone: The missing CDR3 end, 3 residues past where the read stops, is filled in from the germline J gene. The V and J genes are TRBV11-3 and TRBJ2-1, with 9 bases that match TRBD2. Germline V lookup: CDR1 SGHNT, CDR2 YENEEA. Trimming removed 1 base from V and 7 bases from J; junction bases left unmatched: 5. This CDR3 comprises 15 residues. The part of the CDR3 DNA that was read is TGTGCCAGCAGCTTAGTAGGCGGGAGGGTAAATGAG. Translation gives CASSLVGGRVNE. The whole CDR3 protein reads CASSLVGGRVNEQFF.

Comment on this clone: The CDR3 is cut off 3 residues early in the read; its end comes from the germline J gene. The chain links TRBV10-3 to TRBJ2-1; 10 bases are shared with TRBD2. With V trimmed by 10 bases and J by 5 bases, 8 bases remained unmatched. The length of the CDR3 is 14 residues. The germline gives CDR1 ENHRY, CDR2 SYGVKD. The CDR3 sequence is CATRLAGVDNEQFF. The covered CDR3 bases are TGTGCCACCCGCCTAGCGGGGGTAGACAATGAG.

Turning to this clone: The read falls 3 residues short of the CDR3 end, and the missing part is taken from the germline J gene. This chain uses TRBV2 with TRBJ1-2; no reliable D call. Germline CDR1 reads SNHLY; CDR2 reads FYNNEI. The length of the CDR3 is 12 residues. The DNA read from the CDR3 is TGTGCCAGCAGACTAGCGGACTACGAC. This encodes CASRLADYD. The full CDR3 protein is CASRLADYDYTF.

Worth noting for this clone: The CDR3 end lies 3 residues beyond the end of the read and is filled in from the germline J gene. V usage is TRBV30 and J usage is TRBJ2-5, with D perhaps matching TRBD2 (5 bases). The CDR3 contains 15 residues. The ends were cut back, 1 base at V and 4 bases at J, with 16 bases in the middle. Germline V gene lookup returns CDR1 GTSNPN and CDR2 SVGIG (reference sequence). The DNA read from the CDR3 is TGTGCCTGGAGTGGAAGCGGATCCTGGTTAGAGACC. It is translated as CAWSGSGSWLET. The CDR3 in full is CAWSGSGSWLETQYF.

As concerns this clone: The missing CDR3 end, 3 residues past where the read stops, is filled in from the germline J gene. V is TRBV7-8 and J is TRBJ2-2, with 8 bases aligning to TRBD2. The germline V gene has CDR1 SGHVS and CDR2 FQNEAQ. V dropped 5 bases and J dropped 5; count of bases not matched to a gene: 7. This CDR3 contains 15 residues. The CDR3 DNA, read in part, is TGTGCCAGCAGCGCTACTAGCGGAGAAACCGGGGAG. This codes for CASSATSGETGE. The full CDR3 sequence reads CASSATSGETGELFF.

With regard to this clone: The CDR3 end is not reached by the read, which stops 3 residues before it; the germline J gene fills it in. The rearrangement joins TRBV29-1 to TRBJ2-3; D possibly uses TRBD1 or TRBD2 (5 bases each). The germline V gene has CDR1 SQVTM and CDR2 ANQGSEA. V was trimmed by 5 bases and J by 4 bases, leaving 19 bases between them. The CDR3 runs 15 residues. The CDR3 DNA, read in part, is TGCAGCGTTTCCGGTGGGGAGAGGGGTCCAGATACG. As protein: CSVSGGERGPDT. The whole CDR3 is CSVSGGERGPDTQYF.

As concerns this clone: The read is 3 residues too short to cover the CDR3 end, so that end is filled in from the germline J gene. V usage is TRBV7-8 and J usage is TRBJ2-2; weak D call: TRBD1 (6 bases). Per germline, CDR1 SGHVS and CDR2 FQNEAQ. This CDR3 spans 15 amino acids. The covered CDR3 bases are TGTGCCAGCAGCTTAGAGGACAGCCCATATGAAAAG. It codes for CASSLEDSPYEK. The entire CDR3 protein is CASSLEDSPYEKLFF.

To note about this clone: The read ends 3 residues before the CDR3 terminus; that terminus is restored from the germline J gene. This chain connects TRBV7-3 to TRBJ2-4, with TRBD2 matching over 8 bases. Per germline, CDR1 SGHTA and CDR2 FQGTGA. CDR3 size: 15 residues. V shed 4 bases and J 8 bases; nucleotides not matched to a gene: 10. This chain's CDR3 is CASSSGSGMKDIQYF. CDR3 DNA, as far as it was read: TGTGCCAGCAGCTCGGGTAGCGGGATGAAGGACATT.

A word on this clone: Coverage ceases 3 residues before the CDR3 finishes, and the germline J gene fills in the end. V and J are TRBV11-2 and TRBJ2-5, with 11 bases lining up with TRBD2. The trim removed 2 bases at V and 5 bases at J, leaving 4 bases unmatched. This CDR3 spans 15 amino acids. Germline CDR1 SGHAT, CDR2 FQNNGV. Partial CDR3 DNA: TGTGCCAGCAGCTTACGATTAGCGGGAGGGGAGACC. Its protein product is CASSLRLAGGET. From start to end, the CDR3 is CASSLRLAGGETQYF.

As regards this clone: The sequence runs out 3 residues before the end of the CDR3; the remainder is reconstructed from the germline J gene. The chain employs TRBV19 and TRBJ2-1; TRBD2 matches 11 bases. CDR1 is LNHDA, CDR2 SQIVND, per germline (reference sequence). The CDR3 runs 15 residues. V lost 2 bases, J lost 6 bases, and 3 bases stayed unmatched. Incomplete CDR3 DNA: TGTGCCAGTAGTATAAATAGCGGGAGGGCCAATGAG. It yields the protein CASSINSGRANE. The CDR3, in full, reads CASSINSGRANEQFF.

The DNA read from the CDR3 is TGTGCCAGTAGTAACCCCCACGGGAGGACTAGTGAAGAGACC. The encoded protein is CASSNPHGRTSEET. The CDR3 reads in full as CASSNPHGRTSEETQYF. The V call is TRBV19, the J call TRBJ2-5; 7 bases map to TRBD2. Sequencing ends 3 residues short of the CDR3 end; the germline J gene provides the rest. Germline trimming cut 4 bases from V and 3 bases from J; bases unmatched to any gene: 14. CDR3 size: 17 residues. Germline V gene lookup returns CDR1 LNHDA and CDR2 SQIVND (reference sequence).

As to this clone: The DNA ends 3 residues before the CDR3 does, and the rest of the CDR3 is filled in from the germline J gene. The chain links TRBV19 to TRBJ2-5, with 12 positions matching TRBD2. CDR3 size: 17 residues. Losses at the gene ends were 10 bases for V and 5 bases for J; bases not matched to a gene: 17. The germline V gene encodes CDR1 LNHDA and CDR2 SQIVND (reference sequence). Partial CDR3 DNA: TGTGCCACCCGGGCGGAGGGGCTAGCGGGAGGGCCGGAGACC. Translating it yields CATRAEGLAGGPET. Given in full, the CDR3 is CATRAEGLAGGPETQYF.

In regard to this clone: Sequencing ends 3 residues short of the CDR3 end; the germline J gene provides the rest. This chain uses TRBV10-1 with TRBJ2-2; no firm D call. V lost 6 bases to trimming and J lost 3 bases, with 8 bases between them. Germline V gene lookup returns CDR1 WNHNN and CDR2 SYGVQD (reference sequence). The CDR3 length is 13 residues. The part of the CDR3 DNA that was read is TGCGCCAGCAGCCCGTCAGACACCGGGGAG. Protein product: CASSPSDTGE. In full, the CDR3 is CASSPSDTGELFF.

About this clone itself: Sequencing ends 3 residues short of the CDR3 end; the germline J gene provides the rest. V is TRBV20-1 and J is TRBJ1-3; D call uncertain. Trimming cost V 4 bases and J 7 bases, with 17 bases left between them. From germline, CDR1 is DFQATT and CDR2 SNEGSKA (reference sequence). The CDR3 length is 14 residues. The CDR3 bases that were read are TGCAGTGCTATGGGCAACAGCGGAGGGAACACC. Residues: CSAMGNSGGNT. The entire CDR3 protein reads CSAMGNSGGNTIYF.